This T cell receptor (beta chain) was retrieved from a study of cytomegalovirus exposure and HLA in healthy donors. Findings and limits, study-wide: The records held CMV serostatus as the only immune exposure information.

The primer mix had 60 Vbeta and 13 Jbeta primers. The protocol was immunoSEQ multiplex PCR, while the TCRdb copy is restricted to in-frame clones and leaves out a portion. This sample has around 130,000 clones, with roughly three quarters found just once. This CDR3 is built from 15 residues. Deletions cut 2 bases from V and 5 bases from J, with 12 bases between. Germline CDR1 reads MGHRA; CDR2 reads YSYEKL. Comments on this clone: The antigen remains undetermined.

Sequencing was carried out using PBMCs. This clonotype was sampled from a woman aged 18-29 years in good health and CMV-seronegative. This chain joins TRBV4-1 and TRBJ1-4; possibly TRBD1 for D (6 bases). As DNA, the CDR3 is TGCGCCAGCAGCCAACAGAACAGGGTAAATGAAAAACTGTTTTTT. Translation gives CASSQQNRVNEKLFF.